A selection of T cell receptor beta chains follows, all from one sample in a study of T cells in Graves' hyperthyroidism and ophthalmopathy. MiXCR, run by TCRdb on the multiplex PCR reads, gives a single entry per CDR3 protein. The table has approximately 400,000 distinct CDR3 sequences, 11% to 15% seen once. Source material: blood. All receptors come from a man aged 50 to 59 with Graves' ophthalmopathy. CDR3s include the opening cysteine and the closing phenylalanine or tryptophan. The D gene is left open where the match is weak.

d_gene	v_gene	j_gene	CDR3aa
NA	TRBV20-1	TRBJ2-7	CSAREGSLYEQYF
NA	TRBV30	TRBJ2-6	CARETTGANVLTF
NA	TRBV7-3	TRBJ2-1	CASSHSGAVSYNEQFF
NA	TRBV18	TRBJ2-7	CASSPSSLEQYF
NA	TRBV5-1	TRBJ2-1	CASSLEDNEQFF
NA	TRBV6-2/TRBV6-3	TRBJ1-4	CASSYFQGNEKLFF
NA	TRBV2	TRBJ1-2	CASSENIGYGYTF
NA	TRBV5-1	TRBJ1-4	CASSSGTTNEKLFF
NA	TRBV3-1	TRBJ2-4	CASSQLTGVLAKNIQYF
TRBD2	TRBV29-1	TRBJ2-5	CSNLGLAGETQYF
TRBD1	TRBV12-3/TRBV12-4	TRBJ1-1	CASSRRTGVGAEAFF
NA	TRBV7-2	TRBJ2-3	CASIIRGNWGVDTQYF
NA	TRBV4-2	TRBJ2-3	CASSQDGVDNTQYF